Shown below are 14 T cell receptor beta chains from a single sample sequenced in a study of cytomegalovirus exposure and HLA in healthy donors. Profiling relied on immunoSEQ multiplex PCR, and the TCRdb table lists in-frame clones only, not all of them. Counted here are about 200,000 clones, 88% occurring once; the ten biggest clones make up 2.9%. The sample comprised PBMCs. The receptors here all came from a woman aged 18 to 35 in good health and CMV-seronegative.

This rearrangement joins TRBV7-3 to TRBJ1-4; 7 bases are shared with TRBD1. CDR3 size: 15 residues. Trimming took 4 bases from V and 4 from J; bases not matched to a gene: 6. Germline V gene data show CDR1 as SGHTA and CDR2 as FQGTGA. The CDR3 spells CASSSWGQFNEKLFF. The CDR3 DNA reads TGTGCCAGCAGCTCTTGGGGACAGTTTAATGAAAAACTGTTTTTT.

This chain joins TRBV19 and TRBJ2-7; 9 positions agree with TRBD1. This CDR3 is built from 15 residues. Germline values: CDR1 LNHDA, CDR2 SQIVND (reference sequence). V lost 4 bases and J lost 6; bases outside the gene matches: 10. In DNA form, the CDR3 reads TGTGCCAGTAGTAGGACAGGGGAGCCTAGTGGCGAGCAGTACTTC. The encoded protein is CASSRTGEPSGEQYF.

This chain joins TRBV27 and TRBJ2-1; TRBD1 is a possible D gene (5 bases). The germline V gene encodes CDR1 MNHEY and CDR2 SMNVEV (reference sequence). Between the trimmed V and J ends, which lost 5 bases and 6 bases, there was a span of 11 bases. The CDR3 runs to 13 residues. The CDR3 sequence: CASSPYRSNEQFF. CDR3 DNA: TGTGCCAGCAGTCCATACAGGTCCAATGAGCAGTTCTTC.

This chain joins TRBV6-1 and TRBJ1-2; D possibly corresponds to TRBD1 (5 bases). V dropped 10 bases and J dropped 0 bases, with 18 bases sitting between them. From germline, CDR1 is MNHNS and CDR2 SASEGT. The CDR3 totals 15 residues. The CDR3 bases are TGTGCCACCGAAATCAGGGTGTGGGCTAACTATGGCTACACCTTC. It yields the protein CATEIRVWANYGYTF.

This chain links TRBV29-1 with TRBJ2-3, with TRBD2 matching 11 bases. CDR1 is SQVTM and CDR2 is ANQGSEA in the germline V gene. This CDR3 is 14 amino acids long. V lost 6 bases, J lost 2 bases, and 4 bases stayed unmatched. The CDR3 reads CSVSSGRFTDTQYF. The CDR3 DNA reads as TGCAGCGTATCTAGCGGGAGGTTCACAGATACGCAGTATTTT.

CDR3 DNA: TGTGCCATCAGTAAGGGACAGCTAATGAACACTGAAGCTTTCTTT. Its protein product is CAISKGQLMNTEAFF. The rearrangement joins TRBV10-3 to TRBJ1-1; 7 bases fit TRBD1. This CDR3 is 15 amino acids long. The V gene end was trimmed by 5 bases and the J gene end by 0 bases; junction bases not matched to a gene: 6. The V gene's germline CDR1 is ENHRY and CDR2 SYGVKD.

The chain employs TRBV28 and TRBJ1-2; tentative D call: TRBD1 (6 bases). V dropped 3 bases and J dropped 4 bases, with 18 bases sitting between them. The germline gives CDR1 MDHEN, CDR2 SYDVKM. The CDR3 totals 16 residues. The CDR3, as DNA: TGTGCCAGCAGTTTCCGGACAGACCAGCTTGTCTATGGCTACACCTTC. Translation: CASSFRTDQLVYGYTF.

On this clone: The same CDR3 is also encoded by other DNA sequences in this sample. This chain uses TRBV20-1 with TRBJ2-7; D gene ambiguous. V lost 3 bases to trimming and J lost 0 bases, with 3 bases between them. The CDR3 spans 11 residues. The V gene's germline CDR1 is DFQATT and CDR2 SNEGSKA (reference sequence). CDR3 sequence: CSARSSYEQYF. CDR3 in DNA: TGCAGTGCTAGGAGCTCCTACGAGCAGTACTTC.

The chain combines TRBV6-5 with TRBJ2-3; 8 nucleotides line up with TRBD2. The V gene end was trimmed by 6 bases and the J gene end by 0 bases; junction bases not matched to a gene: 5. Germline CDR1 MNHEY, CDR2 SVGAGI. The CDR3 is made up of 15 amino acids. CDR3 sequence (DNA): TGTGCCAGCAGCCGTAGCGGGGCGAGCACAGATACGCAGTATTTT. It encodes CASSRSGASTDTQYF.

The gene calls are TRBV19 and TRBJ1-5; D call uncertain. Germline CDR1 is LNHDA and CDR2 is SQIVND (reference sequence). The CDR3 contains 15 residues. V was shortened by 4 bases and J by 0 bases, with 10 bases between the two germline ends. CDR3 sequence: CASSTTDYSNQPQHF. The DNA for the CDR3 is TGTGCCAGTAGTACAACAGATTATAGCAATCAGCCCCAGCATTTT.

The chain is built from TRBV9 and TRBJ2-7; 10 bases fit TRBD2. This CDR3 spans 15 amino acids. J was trimmed by 5 bases and V by 3 bases; bases with no gene match: 8. Germline assignment: CDR1 SGDLS and CDR2 YYNGEE. CDR3 nucleotides: TGTGCCAGCAGCGCCCTAGCGGGAGATCTGCACGAGCAGTACTTC. Its protein is CASSALAGDLHEQYF.

The chain couples TRBV7-9 to TRBJ2-2; a possible D gene is TRBD1 (6 bases). The V and J ends lost 6 bases and 3 bases respectively, with 14 bases between them. Germline values: CDR1 SEHNR, CDR2 FQNEAQ (reference sequence). This CDR3 comprises 15 residues. The CDR3 loop is CASREGQYHTGELFF. The CDR3 nucleotides are TGTGCCAGCAGAGAAGGACAGTATCACACCGGGGAGCTGTTTTTT.

The chain has TRBV10-3 and TRBJ2-3; perhaps TRBD1 as D (6 bases). V was shortened by 6 bases and J by 5 bases, with 15 bases between the two germline ends. The CDR3 is 14 amino acids. Germline lookup yields CDR1 ENHRY and CDR2 SYGVKD. The CDR3 sequence: CAIRGEQGEDTQYF. CDR3 in DNA: TGTGCCATCAGGGGGGAACAGGGTGAAGATACGCAGTATTTT.

In its sample, this clone was seen once. CDR3 amino acids: CASSTAGQGHEQYF. In DNA, the CDR3 is TGTGCCAGCAGCACGGCGGGACAGGGCCACGAGCAGTACTTC. This sequence joins TRBV5-4 and TRBJ2-7; the match to TRBD1 covers 9 bases. The V segment lost 4 bases and the J segment 5 bases; nucleotides outside the gene matches: 7. CDR1 and CDR2 from the germline V gene are SGHNT and YYREEE (reference sequence). The CDR3 extends over 14 amino acids.